The source of this T cell receptor beta chain is a study of T cell changes during pregnancy in multiple sclerosis. Germline V gene sequence: CDR1 SGHRS, CDR2 YFSETQ. J gave up 4 bases and V 5 bases, and 13 bases lay outside the gene matches. The CDR3 consists of 16 residues. TCRdb's copy holds only in-frame clones and misses some; the assay was immunoSEQ multiplex PCR. Seen here are tens of thousands of clones, roughly 90% observed once, and the top ten hold 5.3%. This clone was found once. This TCR derives from a female donor with multiple sclerosis, enrolled in a pregnancy study. The material was CD8+ T cells from peripheral blood mononuclear cells, obtained before pregnancy. The gene calls are TRBV5-1 and TRBJ2-5, with TRBD1 matching over 8 bases. DNA of the CDR3: TGCGCCAGCAGACACACTCAGGGGGCGCAAGGAGAGACCCAGTACTTC. Its protein is CASRHTQGAQGETQYF.